This T cell receptor beta chain was sequenced for a study of cytomegalovirus exposure and HLA in healthy donors. Use of 60 Vbeta and 13 Jbeta primers characterized the PCR. The table came from immunoSEQ multiplex PCR; TCRdb's copy has only in-frame clones and leaves some out. The data show about 92,000 clones, just under 70% seen once. CDR1 SEHNR and CDR2 FQNEAQ come from the germline V gene (reference sequence). CDR3 size: 17 residues. Trimming cost V 2 bases and J 3 bases, with 20 bases left between them. The rearrangement links TRBV7-9 to TRBJ2-7; a weak D match, TRBD2 (7 bases). This TCR derives from a man aged 45 to 65 in good health and CMV-seronegative. The sequenced sample consisted of PBMCs. For the CDR3, the DNA is TGTGCCAGCAGCTTATGGTACGGGGGGCCGAGAAACTACGAGCAGTACTTC. Amino acid sequence: CASSLWYGGPRNYEQYF. Supplemented by reference TRBV7-9 and TRBJ2-7, the full variable domain reads DTGVSQNPRHKITKRGQNVTFRCDPISEHNRLYWYRQTLGQGPEFLTYFQNEAQLEKSRLLSDRFSAERPKGSFSTLEIQRTEQGDSAMYLCASSLWYGGPRNYEQYFGPGTRLTVT.